The clone carrying this T cell receptor (beta chain) showed up just a few times. The antigen is not known. This CDR3 has 13 residues. Per the germline V gene, CDR1 is DFQATT and CDR2 is SNEGSKA (reference sequence). The V and J ends lost 3 bases and 4 bases respectively, with 10 bases between them. These data are taken from a study of CD8 T cells in ankylosing spondylitis. Findings and limits, study-wide: With a CD8+ phenotype, disease-linked clones were relatively rare in peripheral blood. Roughly eight highly homologous variants made up a TCR beta motif that seemed to typify ankylosing spondylitis blood.

For TCR beta, libraries came from quantitative 5'-RACE with molecular barcodes. A single record per CDR3 protein comes from TCRdb applying MiXCR to the 5' RACE reads. Of around 770,000 distinct CDR3 sequences listed, approximately 12% are singletons. Sequenced sample: blood, either unsorted or a sorted T cell fraction (not recorded which). The chain uses TRBV20-1 and TRBJ2-4; tentatively, D is TRBD1 (6 bases). This clonotype was sampled from a male donor with ankylosing spondylitis. For the CDR3, the DNA is TGCAGTGCTAGCCTCGGACAGAAAAACATTCAGTACTTC. Encoded protein: CSASLGQKNIQYF.